This T cell receptor (beta chain) came from a study of blood T cell repertoires in COVID-19. Across the whole study: Samples of COVID-19 (acute and convalescent) were obtained from the United States, Italy and Spain. Sources were T cells, B-cell-depleted T cells, or PBMCs; the material itself was cDNA or gDNA.

In the study's own analysis: Amplified reference gene primers provided the basis for estimating nucleated cell counts. Method: immunoSEQ multiplex PCR; TCRdb's copy keeps in-frame clones and lacks some. V, J and clone size reflect that table, while D and trimming were determined from the DNA. The profile covers about 120,000 clones, with roughly four fifths appearing a single time and 7.5% taken by the ten largest. Unmatched junction bases numbered 10, after V lost 4 bases and J lost 9 bases. Germline V CDR1 and CDR2: SGHRS, YFSETQ. The CDR3 runs to 17 residues. The source of this sequence is a man in his 70s with active or convalescent COVID-19. The chain combines TRBV5-1 with TRBJ2-1; TRBD2 aligns across 16 bases. Sequenced sample: peripheral blood. The CDR3 sequence: CASSAGLAGGPLGEQFF. As DNA, the CDR3 is TGCGCCAGCAGCGCGGGACTAGCGGGAGGGCCTCTCGGTGAGCAGTTCTTC.